Reported below is one T cell receptor beta chain. This entry comes from a study of blood T cell repertoires in COVID-19. For the study at large: Acute and convalescent COVID-19 specimens originated in the United States, Italy and Spain. From T cells, B-cell-depleted T cells, or PBMCs came the material, which was cDNA or gDNA.

The authors' processing: Reference gene primer amplification yielded estimated nucleated cell counts. Only in-frame clones appear in the TCRdb table, and some are missing; sequencing was by immunoSEQ multiplex PCR. V and J calls and clone size come straight from that table; D and trimming were deduced from the DNA. The table includes about 230,000 clones, approximately 91% detected once. J was trimmed by 3 bases and V by 7 bases; bases with no gene match: 8. This CDR3 has 15 amino acids. The germline V gene encodes CDR1 WSHSY and CDR2 SAAADI. This TCR was recovered from a woman aged 55-69 years with acute or convalescent COVID-19. The specimen was peripheral blood. This sequence joins TRBV10-2 and TRBJ2-2, with 7 bases that match TRBD2. Here the CDR3 DNA reads TGCGCCAGCAAGGGCGGGAGTCTTTACACCGGGGAGCTGTTTTTT. This codes for CASKGGSLYTGELFF.